The subject of this entry is one T cell receptor (beta chain). The data belong to a study of blood T cell repertoires in COVID-19. Background on the study: The samples span acute and convalescent COVID-19 from the United States, Italy and Spain. Sample material is recorded as cDNA or gDNA derived from T cells, B-cell-depleted T cells, or PBMCs.

Study processing details: Estimation of nucleated cell counts relied on the amplification of reference gene primers. Data came from immunoSEQ multiplex PCR; TCRdb stores just in-frame clones and leaves some out. The DNA gave D and trimming, while V, J and clone size come from that table. The data show approximately 220,000 clones, roughly 80% seen once. Sequenced sample: peripheral blood. The receptor was isolated from a woman older than 75 with acute or convalescent COVID-19.

DNA for the CDR3: TGTGCCAGCCAGGAGGGGTCACAGCCACTTCGTGAAAAACTGTTTTTT. It codes for CASQEGSQPLREKLFF. V is TRBV2 and J is TRBJ1-4, with D tentatively TRBD1 (5 bases). V was pared by 8 bases and J by 7 bases, with 23 bases between. The CDR3 extends over 16 amino acids. Germline CDR1 reads SNHLY; CDR2 reads FYNNEI. The full variable domain, in which reference TRBV2 and TRBJ1-4 provide the parts outside the CDR3, is EPEVTQTPSHQVTQMGQEVILRCVPISNHLYFYWYRQILGQKVEFLVSFYNNEISEKSEIFDDQFSVERPDGSNFTLKIRSTKLEDSAMYFCASQEGSQPLREKLFFGSGTQLSVL.